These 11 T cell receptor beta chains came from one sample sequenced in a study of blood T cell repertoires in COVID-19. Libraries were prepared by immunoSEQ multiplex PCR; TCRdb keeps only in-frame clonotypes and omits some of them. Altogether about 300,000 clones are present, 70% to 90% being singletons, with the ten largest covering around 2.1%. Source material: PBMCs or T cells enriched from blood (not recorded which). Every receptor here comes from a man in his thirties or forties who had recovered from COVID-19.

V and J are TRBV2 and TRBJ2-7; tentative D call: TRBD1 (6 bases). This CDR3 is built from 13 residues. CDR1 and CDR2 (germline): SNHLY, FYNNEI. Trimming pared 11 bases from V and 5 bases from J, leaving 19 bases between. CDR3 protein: CAVGGQGPNEQYF. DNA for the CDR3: TGTGCCGTTGGCGGGCAGGGGCCCAACGAGCAGTACTTC.

Here the CDR3 DNA reads TGTGCCAGCAGTTATCTGACAGATGGCTACACCTTC. Translated: CASSYLTDGYTF. This chain connects TRBV6-2 or TRBV6-3 to TRBJ1-2; possible D gene TRBD1, 5 bases. CDR3 length: 12 residues. The germline CDR1 and CDR2 sequences are MNHEY and SVGEGT. Trimming shortened V by 3 bases and J by 6 bases, and 8 bases separated the two germline ends.

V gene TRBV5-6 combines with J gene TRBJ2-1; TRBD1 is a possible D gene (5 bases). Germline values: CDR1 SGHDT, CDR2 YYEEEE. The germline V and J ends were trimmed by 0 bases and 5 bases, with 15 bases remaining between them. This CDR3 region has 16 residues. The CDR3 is CASSLVWGGQDNEQFF. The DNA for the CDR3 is TGTGCCAGCAGCTTGGTTTGGGGCGGTCAGGACAATGAGCAGTTCTTC.

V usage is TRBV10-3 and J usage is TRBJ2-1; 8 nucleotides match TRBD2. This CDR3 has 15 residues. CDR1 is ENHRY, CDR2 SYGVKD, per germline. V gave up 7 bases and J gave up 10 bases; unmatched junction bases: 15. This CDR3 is CAINTPGLGSGEQFF. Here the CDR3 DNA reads TGTGCCATCAACACACCGGGACTAGGGAGTGGAGAGCAGTTCTTC.

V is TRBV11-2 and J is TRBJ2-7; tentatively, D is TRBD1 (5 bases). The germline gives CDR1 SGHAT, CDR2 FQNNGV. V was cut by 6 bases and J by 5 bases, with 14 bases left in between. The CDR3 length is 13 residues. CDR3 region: CASRDSRVNEQYF. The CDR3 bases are TGTGCCAGCAGAGATTCCAGGGTTAACGAGCAGTACTTC.

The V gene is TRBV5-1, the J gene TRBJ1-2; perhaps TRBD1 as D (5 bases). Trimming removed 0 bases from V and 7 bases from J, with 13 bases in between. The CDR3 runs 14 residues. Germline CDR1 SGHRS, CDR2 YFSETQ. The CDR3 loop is CASSLGRDLSGYTF. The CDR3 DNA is TGCGCCAGCAGCTTGGGCAGGGATCTTAGTGGCTACACCTTC.

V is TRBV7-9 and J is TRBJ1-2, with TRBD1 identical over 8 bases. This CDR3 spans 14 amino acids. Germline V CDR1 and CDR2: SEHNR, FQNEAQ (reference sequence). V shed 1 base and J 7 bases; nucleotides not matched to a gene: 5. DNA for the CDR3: TGTGCCAGCAGCTTAGGACAGGGGAATTCTGGCTACACCTTC. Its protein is CASSLGQGNSGYTF.

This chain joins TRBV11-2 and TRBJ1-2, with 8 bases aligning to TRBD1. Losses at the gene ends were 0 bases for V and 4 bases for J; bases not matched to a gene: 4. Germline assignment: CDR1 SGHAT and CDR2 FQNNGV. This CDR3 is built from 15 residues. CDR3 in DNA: TGTGCCAGCAGCTTAGATCCAGGGGGCTTCTATGGCTACACCTTC. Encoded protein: CASSLDPGGFYGYTF.

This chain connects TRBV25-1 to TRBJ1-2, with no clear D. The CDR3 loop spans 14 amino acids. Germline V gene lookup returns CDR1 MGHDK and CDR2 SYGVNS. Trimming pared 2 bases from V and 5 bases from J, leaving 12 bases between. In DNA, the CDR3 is TGTGCCAGCAGTGAAGCCGGACTGGGATATGGCTACACCTTC. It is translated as CASSEAGLGYGYTF.

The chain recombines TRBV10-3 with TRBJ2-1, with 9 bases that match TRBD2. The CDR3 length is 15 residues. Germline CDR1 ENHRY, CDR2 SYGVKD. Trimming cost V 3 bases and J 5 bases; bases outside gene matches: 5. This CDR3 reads CAISDRAGGNNEQFF. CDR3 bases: TGTGCCATCAGTGACCGAGCGGGAGGAAACAATGAGCAGTTCTTC.

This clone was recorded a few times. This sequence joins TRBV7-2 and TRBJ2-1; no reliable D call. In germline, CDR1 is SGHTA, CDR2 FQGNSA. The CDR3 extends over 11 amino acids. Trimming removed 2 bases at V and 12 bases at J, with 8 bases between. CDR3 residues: CASSLLRLQFF. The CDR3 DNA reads TGTGCCAGCAGCTTATTGCGGTTGCAGTTCTTC.